These 18 T cell receptor beta chains were all obtained from the same sample, sequenced in a study of T cell responses to AZD1222 COVID-19 vaccine (dated by TCRdb to the early 2020s). The time point label for this specimen denotes: baseline before first vaccination. Explained via the paper, the treatment or condition label denotes: meningococcal conjugate vaccine given as trial control. Libraries were constructed by the immunoSEQ multiplex PCR assay. TCRdb retrieved this table from immuneACCESS and kept in-frame rearrangements only. Not all clones are present; in checked studies, unresolved V genes account for under half, and no reason is known for the remainder. A total of about 110,000 clones appear in this sample, approximately 86% of them only once. Around 13% of the sample belongs to the ten largest clones. The source material was peripheral blood, sampled on day 0 of MenACWY control vaccination. All receptors derive from an adult in good health.

As DNA, the CDR3 is TGTGCCAGCAGTTACCAAAATCAGCCCCAGCATTTT. It translates to CASSYQNQPQHF. V is TRBV27 and J is TRBJ1-5; no firm D call. CDR1 is MNHEY, CDR2 SMNVEV, per germline (reference sequence). The CDR3 runs 12 residues. V was cut by 4 bases and J by 4 bases, with 5 bases left in between.

This clone occurred many times. The rearrangement uses TRBV30 and TRBJ2-5, with D possibly matching TRBD1 (5 bases). CDR1 and CDR2 (germline): GTSNPN, SVGIG (reference sequence). The CDR3 is made up of 14 amino acids. The germline V and J ends were trimmed by 2 bases and 2 bases, with 12 bases remaining between them. The DNA of the CDR3 is TGTGCCTGGAGTCCAGGGTGGCGGCAAGAGACCCAGTACTTC. Translation gives CAWSPGWRQETQYF.

The rearrangement uses TRBV28 and TRBJ1-5; D ambiguous. V lost 2 bases and J lost 0, with 5 bases in between. The CDR3 sequence is 14 residues long. The germline gives CDR1 MDHEN, CDR2 SYDVKM. Written as DNA, the CDR3 is TGTGCCAGCAGTTTAATCCCTAGCAATCAGCCCCAGCATTTT. Translated: CASSLIPSNQPQHF.

This clone was found a few times. V gene TRBV7-2 combines with J gene TRBJ2-1; D remains ambiguous. The CDR3 covers 15 residues. Germline-derived CDR1 and CDR2 are SGHTA and FQGNSA. V was trimmed by 1 base and J by 3 bases, leaving 10 bases between them. The CDR3 nucleotides are TGTGCCAGCAGCTTAGGGCCCGTGGGCTACAATGAGCAGTTCTTC. Translating gives CASSLGPVGYNEQFF.

The chain combines TRBV4-3 with TRBJ1-2; D is undetermined. Trimming removed 4 bases from V and 8 bases from J, with 23 bases in between. Per the germline V gene, CDR1 is LGHNA and CDR2 is YSLEER. The CDR3 length is 16 residues. CDR3 residues: CASSPTYGPLGEGYTF. The CDR3, as DNA: TGCGCCAGCAGCCCCACGTACGGCCCTCTTGGGGAAGGCTACACCTTC.

In DNA, the CDR3 is TGTGCCAGCAGTTACTCCTCGGGGACAGTTACTTCACCCCTCCACTTT. Translated, it gives CASSYSSGTVTSPLHF. This chain connects TRBV6-5 to TRBJ1-6; 7 bases map to TRBD1. V shed 0 bases, J shed 9 bases, and the junction held 8 bases outside the gene matches. This CDR3 has 16 residues. CDR1 and CDR2 from the germline V gene are MNHEY and SVGAGI.

V is TRBV9 and J is TRBJ2-1; 7 nucleotides line up with TRBD1. The CDR3 totals 15 residues. The V segment lost 3 bases and the J segment 8 bases; nucleotides outside the gene matches: 11. Germline loops: CDR1 SGDLS, CDR2 YYNGEE. This chain's CDR3 is CASSDRDRSRDEQFF. The CDR3 DNA sequence: TGTGCCAGCAGCGACCGGGACAGATCTCGGGATGAGCAGTTCTTC.

The V gene is TRBV7-9, the J gene TRBJ1-2; D is uncertain. Trimming took off 5 bases at V and 6 bases at J, with 13 bases between the two ends. Germline V gene lookup returns CDR1 SEHNR and CDR2 FQNEAQ (reference sequence). This CDR3 is 13 amino acids long. The CDR3 DNA sequence: TGTGCCAGCAGCCTCGGGAGTTCGGATGGCTACACCTTC. Translation: CASSLGSSDGYTF. Looking up the rest from reference TRBV7-9 and TRBJ1-2 gives the full variable domain: DTGVSQNPRHKITKRGQNVTFRCDPISEHNRLYWYRQTLGQGPEFLTYFQNEAQLEKSRLLSDRFSAERPKGSFSTLEIQRTEQGDSAMYLCASSLGSSDGYTFGSGTRLTVV.

The chain recombines TRBV7-9 with TRBJ1-6, with a possible D match to TRBD1 (6 bases). The V gene lost 5 bases and the J gene lost 10 bases, with 12 bases spanning the gap. This CDR3 comprises 13 residues. Germline V gene data show CDR1 as SEHNR and CDR2 as FQNEAQ (reference sequence). The CDR3 region has the DNA TGTGCCAGCAGCCCACAGGGCCCGTCACCCCTCCACTTT. The encoded protein is CASSPQGPSPLHF.

In its sample, this clone was seen once. V gene TRBV3-1 (or the pseudogene TRBV3-2) combines with J gene TRBJ1-1; D is ambiguous. The V end lost 6 bases, the J end lost 1 base, and 3 bases lay between the germline ends. The germline V gene has CDR1 LGHDT and CDR2 YNNKEL (reference sequence). The CDR3 runs 11 residues. CDR3 DNA sequence: TGTGCCAGCAGGGGGAACACTGAAGCTTTCTTT. Its protein product is CASRGNTEAFF.

V gene TRBV29-1 combines with J gene TRBJ1-1; 8 bases map to TRBD1. This CDR3 spans 13 amino acids. V dropped 6 bases and J dropped 5; count of bases not matched to a gene: 8. Germline loops: CDR1 SQVTM, CDR2 ANQGSEA. The CDR3 loop is CSVRTGMRTEAFF. For the CDR3, the DNA is TGCAGCGTCAGGACAGGGATGAGGACTGAAGCTTTCTTT.

V is TRBV6-4 and J is TRBJ2-2; D may be TRBD1 (6 bases). With 4 bases removed from V and 5 bases from J, the gap between germline ends came to 11 bases. This CDR3 region has 14 residues. Germline CDR1 MRHNA, CDR2 SNTAGT. CDR3 in amino acids: CASSAGHFTGELFF. The CDR3 coding sequence is TGTGCCAGCAGTGCGGGACACTTTACCGGGGAGCTGTTTTTT.

The rearrangement uses TRBV19 and TRBJ1-4; the D is unclear. V lost 7 bases, J lost 0 bases, and 12 bases lay in between. Germline CDR1 is LNHDA and CDR2 is SQIVND (reference sequence). This CDR3 is 15 amino acids long. CDR3 bases: TGTGCCAGTATGGGCAGGAGTACAACTAATGAAAAACTGTTTTTT. Protein sequence: CASMGRSTTNEKLFF.

The chain has TRBV6-4 and TRBJ1-2; D might be TRBD1 (5 bases). Germline CDR1 and CDR2: MRHNA and SNTAGT. CDR3 size: 13 residues. V shed 6 bases and J shed 4 bases, with 12 bases lying between them. The chain's CDR3 is CASRGGAGYGYTF. The CDR3 region has the DNA TGTGCCAGCAGGGGGGGAGCAGGCTATGGCTACACCTTC.

V is TRBV28 and J is TRBJ2-3, with TRBD2 identical over 9 bases. CDR3 length: 15 residues. V was pared by 6 bases and J by 6 bases, with 10 bases of the junction left unmatched. The germline V gene has CDR1 MDHEN and CDR2 SYDVKM. CDR3 coding DNA: TGTGCCAGCAGGCGGGGGGGGCGGCGACCCGATACGCAGTATTTT. This codes for CASRRGGRRPDTQYF.

The chain couples TRBV7-3 to TRBJ2-1, with D possibly TRBD2 on 7 matching bases. Trimming shortened V by 4 bases and J by 2 bases, and 24 bases separated the two germline ends. Germline assignment: CDR1 SGHTA and CDR2 FQGTGA. The CDR3 sequence is 19 residues long. The CDR3 protein is CASSSQTLGGTIPYNEQFF. Here the CDR3 DNA reads TGTGCCAGCAGCTCCCAAACCCTGGGGGGGACAATCCCCTACAATGAGCAGTTCTTC.

This chain joins TRBV5-1 and TRBJ2-7; D gene unclear. V was shortened by 0 bases and J by 2 bases, with 12 bases between the two germline ends. Germline loops: CDR1 SGHRS, CDR2 YFSETQ. This CDR3 has 15 residues. CDR3 sequence: CASSLVPASTYEQYF. Here the CDR3 DNA reads TGCGCCAGCAGCTTGGTTCCAGCAAGTACCTACGAGCAGTACTTC.

The V call is TRBV7-3, the J call TRBJ2-2, with 7 bases identical to TRBD1. V trimming: 2 bases; J trimming: 2 bases; junction bases outside the gene matches: 2. CDR1 and CDR2 (germline): SGHTA, FQGTGA. This CDR3 is 15 amino acids long. CDR3: CASSLGDRNTGELFF. The CDR3 DNA sequence: TGTGCCAGCAGCTTAGGGGACAGAAACACCGGGGAGCTGTTTTTT. The variable domain in full, completed from reference TRBV7-3 and TRBJ2-2, reads GAGVSQTPSNKVTEKGKYVELRCDPISGHTALYWYRQSLGQGPEFLIYFQGTGAADDSGLPNDRFFAVRPEGSVSTLKIQRTERGDSAVYLCASSLGDRNTGELFFGEGSRLTVL.